The next 15 T cell receptor beta chains were all read from a single sample in a study of metastatic and nonmetastatic thyroid tumors. TCRdb re-called the PCR reads with MiXCR. The data contain about 33,000 clones, roughly 19% of them seen just once; the ten biggest clones take up 9.5% to 15%. Thyroid surgery had not been preceded by any treatment in any patient. Source material: blood. All receptors derive from a male donor with papillary thyroid cancer or a benign thyroid nodule (not recorded which). Some clones in this sample may be carry-over from other donors' samples.

This clone was counted between two and nine times. This chain joins TRBV6-1 and TRBJ1-5, with no clear D. The CDR3 spans 14 residues. Germline CDR1 MNHNS, CDR2 SASEGT. Trimming shortened V by 7 bases and J by 2 bases, and 12 bases separated the two germline ends. CDR3 sequence reads: CASTHGGRNQPQHF. The CDR3 DNA follows: TGTGCCAGCACCCACGGCGGGCGCAATCAGCCCCAGCATTTT.

The J gene is TRBJ1-4, the V gene TRBV6-2 or TRBV6-3; a weak D match, TRBD1 (5 bases). The CDR3 loop spans 12 amino acids. Per the germline V gene, CDR1 is MNHEY and CDR2 is SVGEGT. CDR3 amino acids: CGGGGTNEKLFF. CDR3 in DNA: TGTGGGGGGGGGGGAACTAATGAAAAACTGTTTTTT.

V gene TRBV6-1 combines with J gene TRBJ2-3; D is possibly TRBD1 (5 bases). This CDR3 contains 14 residues. Germline values: CDR1 MNHNS, CDR2 SASEGT. With 4 bases removed from V and 1 base from J, the gap between germline ends came to 9 bases. Here the CDR3 DNA reads TGTGCCAGCAGTGGGACATTCCGCACAGATACGCAGTATTTT. This gives the protein CASSGTFRTDTQYF.

This clone was picked up many times. The genes are TRBV29-1 and TRBJ2-3; either TRBD1 or TRBD2 may fit D (5 bases each). The V gene lost 7 bases and the J gene lost 3 bases, with 17 bases spanning the gap. The CDR3 is made up of 14 amino acids. CDR1 is SQVTM and CDR2 is ANQGSEA in the germline V gene. The CDR3 region is CSGASYGGTDTQYF. CDR3 sequence (DNA): TGCAGCGGCGCCTCGTATGGGGGAACAGATACGCAGTATTTT.

This clone was seen only a few times. No conserved phenylalanine or tryptophan is present at the end of the CDR3, so a read error is the likely explanation. V usage is TRBV6-2 or TRBV6-3 and J usage is TRBJ2-5; the D gene is possibly TRBD1 (6 bases). Between the trimmed V and J ends, which lost 0 bases and 5 bases, there was a span of 13 bases. This CDR3 is 15 amino acids long. The germline V gene has CDR1 MNHEY and CDR2 SVGEGT. CDR3 amino acids: CASSYSTGGAETQYS. The CDR3, as DNA: TGTGCCAGCAGTTACTCGACAGGCGGCGCGGAGACCCAGTACTCC.

This clone was recorded many times. The V gene is TRBV11-3, the J gene TRBJ2-1; the D gene is possibly TRBD1 (6 bases). The CDR3 has 16 residues. Germline V gene lookup returns CDR1 SGHNT and CDR2 YENEEA. Trimming stripped 5 bases from V and 3 bases from J, with 17 bases between. CDR3 in DNA: TGTGCCAGCAGCACTGACGAACAGGGTAACTACAATGAGCAGTTCTTC. Protein: CASSTDEQGNYNEQFF.

As to this clone: A much bigger clone sits one base away, suggesting this may be a read error. Other DNA sequences of this sample code for an identical CDR3. V gene TRBV7-9 combines with J gene TRBJ2-5; 8 bases are a match to TRBD1. CDR3 length: 14 residues. Germline V gene data show CDR1 as SEHNR and CDR2 as FQNEAQ (reference sequence). J lost 2 bases, V lost 6 bases, and 5 bases had no gene match. Written as DNA, the CDR3 is TGTGCCAGCAGACGTACAGGGGGGCAAGAGACCCAGTACTTC. This gives the protein CASRRTGGQETQYF. The full variable domain, completed using reference TRBV7-9 and TRBJ2-5, is DTGVSQNPRHKITKRGQNVTFRCDPISEHNRLYWYRQTLGQGPEFLTYFQNEAQLEKSRLLSDRFSAERPKGSFSTLEIQRTEQGDSAMYLCASRRTGGQETQYFGPGTRLLVL.

This clone showed up just a few times. With a much larger clone just one base away, this may be a read error. As the CDR3 is not closed by the conserved phenylalanine or tryptophan, this likely results from a read error. V gene TRBV9 combines with J gene TRBJ2-5; 11 bases are a match to TRBD1. With V trimmed by 3 bases and J by 5 bases, 6 bases remained unmatched. CDR1 is SGDLS and CDR2 is YYNGEE in the germline V gene. This CDR3 has 15 amino acids. This chain's CDR3 is CASSDRTGGLETQYL. The CDR3 DNA reads as TGTGCCAGCAGCGACCGGACAGGGGGCTTGGAGACCCAGTACCTC.

In its sample, this clone was seen many times. The chain is built from TRBV7-9 and TRBJ2-6, with a tentative D call TRBD1 (5 bases). The CDR3 extends over 15 amino acids. Trimming took 4 bases from V and 4 from J, leaving 11 bases between them. Germline loops: CDR1 SEHNR, CDR2 FQNEAQ (reference sequence). The CDR3 DNA reads as TGTGCCAGCAGCTCCTCAGGGCAAGGGGCCAACGTCCTGACTTTC. This gives the protein CASSSSGQGANVLTF. The entire variable domain, with the rest obtained from reference TRBV7-9 and TRBJ2-6, is as follows: DTGVSQNPRHKITKRGQNVTFRCDPISEHNRLYWYRQTLGQGPEFLTYFQNEAQLEKSRLLSDRFSAERPKGSFSTLEIQRTEQGDSAMYLCASSSSGQGANVLTFGAGSRLTVL.

The V and J genes are TRBV11-2 and TRBJ2-7, with 11 bases that match TRBD1. V gave up 5 bases and J gave up 4 bases; unmatched junction bases: 4. In germline, CDR1 is SGHAT, CDR2 FQNNGV. The CDR3 consists of 14 residues. CDR3 protein: CASSPGTGGYEQYF. CDR3 nucleotide sequence: TGTGCCAGCAGCCCGGGGACAGGGGGTTACGAGCAGTACTTC.

J is TRBJ2-7 and V is TRBV30; D not certain. Trimming removed 7 bases from V and 2 bases from J, with 21 bases in between. The CDR3 runs to 15 residues. The germline V gene has CDR1 GTSNPN and CDR2 SVGIG (reference sequence). In DNA form, the CDR3 reads TGTGCCTTGACTCGCGTGCGTGGGAACCCCTACGAGCAGTACTTC. This sequence encodes CALTRVRGNPYEQYF.

For this clone: Germline and junction disagree at one end, which may indicate a read error. The chain carries TRBV28 and TRBJ1-1; 8 bases map to TRBD1. The CDR3 loop spans 15 amino acids. The germline CDR1 and CDR2 sequences are MDHEN and SYDVKM. The DNA for the CDR3 is TGTGCCAGCGCGTCGCAGGGGGCCGATGGCACTGAATCTTTCTTT. Residues: CASASQGADGTESFF.

This clone is termed medium-sized. V is TRBV28 and J is TRBJ1-2; 12 nucleotides line up with TRBD1. The CDR3 spans 17 residues. V lost 5 bases, J lost 3 bases, and 10 bases stayed unmatched. CDR1 and CDR2 from the germline V gene are MDHEN and SYDVKM. CDR3 sequence: CASSITGTGGGDYGYTF. CDR3 coding DNA: TGTGCCAGCAGTATAACCGGGACAGGGGGCGGTGACTATGGCTACACCTTC.

In its sample, this clone was seen many times. This chain links TRBV19 with TRBJ1-1; weak D call: TRBD1 (5 bases). The V end lost 1 base, the J end lost 5 bases, and 11 bases lay between the germline ends. Germline-derived CDR1 and CDR2 are LNHDA and SQIVND (reference sequence). The CDR3 consists of 14 residues. The CDR3 loop reads CASSIAGGWTEAFF. The CDR3 DNA reads as TGTGCCAGTAGTATAGCGGGGGGGTGGACTGAAGCTTTCTTT. Based on the CDR3 plus reference TRBV19 and TRBJ1-1, the full variable domain is DGGITQSPKYLFRKEGQNVTLSCEQNLNHDAMYWYRQDPGQGLRLIYYSQIVNDFQKGDIAEGYSVSREKKESFPLTVTSAQKNPTAFYLCASSIAGGWTEAFFGQGTRLTVV.

The DNA of the CDR3 is TGTGCCAGCAGCTTTGGCGGCGTATCCTCCTACGAGCAGTACTTC. The encoded protein is CASSFGGVSSYEQYF. This chain joins TRBV11-2 and TRBJ2-7; D call uncertain. In germline, CDR1 is SGHAT, CDR2 FQNNGV. The CDR3 spans 15 residues. V gave up 3 bases and J gave up 0 bases, with 12 bases separating them. The complete variable domain, with remaining parts taken from reference TRBV11-2 and TRBJ2-7, reads EAGVAQSPRYKIIEKRQSVAFWCNPISGHATLYWYQQILGQGPKLLIQFQNNGVVDDSQLPKDRFSAERLKGVDSTLKIQPAKLEDSAVYLCASSFGGVSSYEQYFGPGTRLTVT.